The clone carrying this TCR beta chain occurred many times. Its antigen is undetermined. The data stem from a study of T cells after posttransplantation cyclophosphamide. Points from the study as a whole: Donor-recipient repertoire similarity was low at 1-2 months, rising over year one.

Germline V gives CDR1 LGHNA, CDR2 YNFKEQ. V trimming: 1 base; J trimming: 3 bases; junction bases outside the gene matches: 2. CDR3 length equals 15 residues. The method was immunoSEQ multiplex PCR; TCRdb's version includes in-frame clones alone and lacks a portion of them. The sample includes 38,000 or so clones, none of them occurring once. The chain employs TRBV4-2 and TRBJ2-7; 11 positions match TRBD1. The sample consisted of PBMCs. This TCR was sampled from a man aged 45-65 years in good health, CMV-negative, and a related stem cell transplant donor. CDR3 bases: TGTGCCAGCAGCCAAGGCGGGACAGGGGGCTACGAGCAGTACTTC. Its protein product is CASSQGGTGGYEQYF.